Following are 2 T cell receptor beta chains from one sample sequenced in a study of vaccination and CD4 T cells after COVID-19. As to treatment: 10-day PBMC culture with coronavirus spike peptide pools or control peptides (ViraFEST assay). Sequenced with the Oncomine TCR Beta short-read assay was DNA taken from cultured CD4+ T cells. One entry per CDR3 protein results from TCRdb running MiXCR on the PCR reads. The data show approximately 21,000 distinct CDR3 sequences, with around 40% seen just once and 8.5% to 10% held by the top ten. These TCRs' antigens remain unknown. The sequences come from CD4+ T cells from blood, cultured in vitro, collected after SARS-CoV-2 vaccination. The source of these receptors is a human donor who had recovered from COVID-19.

This clonotype was counted only a few times. This chain uses TRBV6-1 with TRBJ1-5, with a weak D call TRBD1 (5 bases). With 5 bases removed from V and 1 base from J, the gap between germline ends came to 12 bases. Per germline, CDR1 MNHNS and CDR2 SASEGT. This CDR3 is 15 amino acids long. CDR3 residues: CASSQGSLSNQPQHF. The CDR3, as DNA: TGTGCCAGCAGTCAGGGTTCACTAAGCAATCAGCCCCAGCATTTT.

This chain uses TRBV6-5 with TRBJ1-1; D remains unclear. CDR1 and CDR2 (germline): MNHEY, SVGAGI. The CDR3 sequence is 14 residues long. Trimming shortened V by 2 bases and J by 0 bases, and 7 bases separated the two germline ends. This CDR3 is CASSYGQMNTEAFF. CDR3 in DNA: TGTGCCAGCAGTTACGGGCAGATGAACACTGAAGCTTTCTTT.